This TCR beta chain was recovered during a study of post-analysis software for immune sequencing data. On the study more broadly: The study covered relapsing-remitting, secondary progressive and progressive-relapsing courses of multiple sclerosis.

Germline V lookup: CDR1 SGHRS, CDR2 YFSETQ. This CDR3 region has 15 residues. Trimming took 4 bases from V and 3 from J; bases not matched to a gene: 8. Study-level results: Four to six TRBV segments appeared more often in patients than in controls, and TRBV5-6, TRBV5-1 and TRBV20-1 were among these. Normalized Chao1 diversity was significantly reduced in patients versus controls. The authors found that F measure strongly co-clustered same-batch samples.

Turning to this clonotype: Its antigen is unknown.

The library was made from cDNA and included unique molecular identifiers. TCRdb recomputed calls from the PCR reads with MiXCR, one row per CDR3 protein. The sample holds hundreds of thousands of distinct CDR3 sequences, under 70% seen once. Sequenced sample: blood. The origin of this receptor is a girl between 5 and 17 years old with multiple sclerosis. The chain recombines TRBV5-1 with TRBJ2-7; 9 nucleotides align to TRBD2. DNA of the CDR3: TGCGCCAGCAGCACCGGGACTAGCAGTCTCTACGAGCAGTACTTC. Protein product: CASSTGTSSLYEQYF.